This TCR beta chain was captured in a study of T cell repertoires in cytomegalovirus infection. At the level of the study: Public TCR beta signatures indicated both CMV infection and matching HLA type. Regarding the study as a whole: Clonotypes of TCR beta that were HLA-C-restricted and CMV-specific dominated the ex vivo response. CMV carriers with the relevant HLA were identified by cumulative public TCR beta family frequency.

TCRdb reanalysed the reads using MiXCR and keeps one entry per CDR3 protein. The sample lists some 230,000 distinct CDR3 sequences; 22% were seen once. This clonotype was seen many times. What it binds is unknown. Losses at the gene ends were 2 bases for V and 4 bases for J; bases not matched to a gene: 4. CDR3 length: 15 residues. CDR1 is MDHEN and CDR2 is SYDVKM in the germline V gene. The chain is built from TRBV28 and TRBJ2-3, with TRBD1 matching over 9 bases. This receptor was obtained from a human donor in good health (CMV status not recorded). Some clones in this sample may be carry-over from other donors' samples. What was sequenced was CD8+ T cells from PBMCs. The CDR3: CASSLRTGVPDTQYF. The CDR3 DNA follows: TGTGCCAGCAGTTTACGGACAGGGGTCCCAGATACGCAGTATTTT.